This T cell receptor (beta chain) was sequenced in a study of blood T cell repertoires in COVID-19. About the research overall: There were acute and convalescent COVID-19 samples, and they came from the United States, Italy and Spain.

TCRdb's copy holds only in-frame clones and misses some; the assay was immunoSEQ multiplex PCR. Counted here are about 270,000 clones, roughly 90% occurring once; the ten biggest clones make up approximately 3%. The source is a man in his forties or fifties who had been exposed to COVID-19. Material: PBMCs or T cells enriched from blood (not recorded which).

CDR3 coding DNA: TGTGCCAGCTCACCACCGGGTAGCGGCACAGATACGCAGTATTTT. It specifies CASSPPGSGTDTQYF. This sequence joins TRBV18 and TRBJ2-3; a possible D gene is TRBD2 (5 bases). In germline, CDR1 is KGHSH, CDR2 LQKENI. V lost 0 bases and J 1 base, leaving 8 bases between the germline ends. The CDR3 is 15 residues long.